Shown below are 8 T cell receptor beta chains from a single sample sequenced in a study of cytomegalovirus exposure and HLA in healthy donors. Vbeta (60) and Jbeta (13) primers were used in the PCR. Clones were read by immunoSEQ multiplex PCR, and TCRdb kept only the in-frame ones, dropping some. The profile shows about 150,000 clones, nearly 80% of them singletons. Sequences were obtained from PBMCs. The receptor source for this set is a man between 25 and 39 years old in good health and CMV-seronegative.

The chain's CDR3 is CASSEGGQGAYEQYF. The CDR3 region has the DNA TGTGCCAGCAGCGAGGGGGGACAGGGGGCTTACGAGCAGTACTTC. The chain is built from TRBV9 and TRBJ2-7; 12 bases match TRBD1. This CDR3 contains 15 residues. V lost 3 bases and J lost 4; bases outside the gene matches: 5. Germline V gives CDR1 SGDLS, CDR2 YYNGEE.

This chain joins TRBV7-2 and TRBJ1-1, with D possibly matching TRBD1 (6 bases). CDR1 is SGHTA, CDR2 FQGNSA, per germline. Deletions cut 0 bases from V and 1 base from J, with 9 bases between. The CDR3 totals 15 residues. This CDR3 is CASSLAGTTNTEAFF. The CDR3 DNA reads as TGTGCCAGCAGCTTAGCCGGGACAACGAACACTGAAGCTTTCTTT.

V usage is TRBV10-3 and J usage is TRBJ2-2, with D possibly TRBD1 on 5 matching bases. In germline, CDR1 is ENHRY, CDR2 SYGVKD. V was cut by 2 bases and J by 0 bases, with 10 bases left in between. This CDR3 comprises 16 residues. The CDR3 nucleotides are TGTGCCATCAGTGAGAAGGGGCCGGCGAACACCGGGGAGCTGTTTTTT. The encoded protein is CAISEKGPANTGELFF.

The sample holds a few counts of this clone. The CDR3 DNA is TGTGCCAGCAGCGTAGGGACTAGCGCGGCTGAGCAGTTCTTC. It codes for CASSVGTSAAEQFF. This chain uses TRBV9 with TRBJ2-1; 9 bases map to TRBD2. This CDR3 is 14 amino acids long. Germline trimming cut 0 bases from V and 9 bases from J; bases unmatched to any gene: 4. CDR1 is SGDLS and CDR2 is YYNGEE in the germline V gene.

V gene TRBV5-1 combines with J gene TRBJ2-1; D might be TRBD1 (5 bases). CDR3 length equals 11 residues. CDR1 is SGHRS and CDR2 is YFSETQ in the germline V gene. Trimming took off 2 bases at V and 9 bases at J, with 6 bases between the two ends. CDR3 amino acids: CASSLGAEQFF. Written as DNA, the CDR3 is TGCGCCAGCAGCTTAGGGGCTGAGCAGTTCTTC. The full variable domain, with the rest looked up from reference TRBV5-1 and TRBJ2-1, is KAGVTQTPRYLIKTRGQQVTLSCSPISGHRSVSWYQQTPGQGLQFLFEYFSETQRNKGNFPGRFSGRQFSNSRSEMNVSTLELGDSALYLCASSLGAEQFFGPGTRLTVL.

The chain joins TRBV7-8 to TRBJ2-7; 11 nucleotides match TRBD2. CDR3 size: 17 residues. Germline CDR1 SGHVS, CDR2 FQNEAQ. V shed 2 bases and J 3 bases; nucleotides not matched to a gene: 9. This CDR3 is CASSLTVGLAVRYEQYF. CDR3 in DNA: TGTGCCAGCAGCTTAACGGTGGGACTAGCGGTACGCTACGAGCAGTACTTC.

CDR3 region: CAGKAGNQPQHF. CDR3 sequence (DNA): TGTGCCGGCAAGGCGGGCAATCAGCCCCAGCATTTT. The chain recombines TRBV6-5 with TRBJ1-5, with no clear D. CDR1 is MNHEY, CDR2 SVGAGI, per germline. V was pared by 11 bases and J by 2 bases, with 10 bases between. The CDR3 contains 12 residues.

This chain connects TRBV5-5 to TRBJ2-1, with TRBD2 matching 11 bases. CDR3 length: 17 amino acids. The ends lost 0 bases at V and 7 bases at J; junction bases unmatched: 9. Looked up from germline, CDR1 is SGHKS and CDR2 is YYEKEE (reference sequence). The CDR3 region has the DNA TGTGCCAGCAGCTTGGGTGATAGCGGGAGGGCCTTTAATGAGCAGTTCTTC. Translated, it gives CASSLGDSGRAFNEQFF.